A single sample is the source of the 18 T cell receptor beta chains below, sequenced in a study of shared clonotypes between healthy human individuals (dated by TCRdb to the early 2020s). CD8 naive samples were CD45RO-negative cells positively selected for CCR7, giving a CD45RA+CCR7+ population that excluded TemRA cells. Receptors were amplified or captured by the immunoSEQ multiplex PCR assay. TCRdb's version of the immuneACCESS table is confined to in-frame rearrangements and falls short of the full clone set. An unresolved V gene accounts for under half of the shortfall where checked; the remainder is of unknown origin. The sample contains 600,000 or so clones, 85% to 95% of them found a single time. Of the sample, about 0.11% falls within the top ten clones. Sequences were obtained from naive CD8+ T cells sorted from blood. The sample's cell subset or site label, in plain terms: CD45RA+CCR7+. The receptor source for this set is a woman between 25 and 40 years old in good health.

V usage is TRBV27 and J usage is TRBJ2-5; D is uncertain. This CDR3 spans 12 amino acids. Germline V gene data show CDR1 as MNHEY and CDR2 as SMNVEV (reference sequence). Trimming took 6 bases from V and 5 from J, leaving 10 bases between them. CDR3 bases: TGTGCCAGCAGAGGTAGTACGGAGACCCAGTACTTC. Its translation: CASRGSTETQYF.

With respect to this clone: Within the sample, other DNA sequences also encode this same CDR3. V gene TRBV27 combines with J gene TRBJ2-7; D might be TRBD1 or TRBD2, each matching 5 bases. Per germline, CDR1 MNHEY and CDR2 SMNVEV (reference sequence). This CDR3 is built from 14 residues. V dropped 0 bases and J dropped 1 base, with 7 bases sitting between them. CDR3: CASSLSGTSYEQYF. The CDR3 DNA reads TGTGCCAGCAGTTTATCGGGGACGTCCTACGAGCAGTACTTC.

The chain links TRBV7-8 to TRBJ1-3; D ambiguous. From germline, CDR1 is SGHVS and CDR2 FQNEAQ. This CDR3 has 15 residues. Trimming cost V 4 bases and J 0 bases, with 10 bases left between them. The CDR3 DNA is TGTGCCAGCAGCTCGACACTACACTCTGGAAACACCATATATTTT. It codes for CASSSTLHSGNTIYF.

The chain employs TRBV28 and TRBJ2-1; D unclear. V was pared by 5 bases and J by 4 bases, with 18 bases between. CDR3 length equals 16 residues. Germline-derived CDR1 and CDR2 are MDHEN and SYDVKM. This CDR3 is CASSTPDEARYNEQFF. The CDR3 DNA sequence: TGTGCCAGCAGTACTCCGGACGAGGCCCGTTACAATGAGCAGTTCTTC.

This clone was seen just once. Distinct nucleotide sequences in the sample also encode this CDR3. The chain carries TRBV9 and TRBJ1-2; D not certain. This CDR3 is built from 12 residues. The germline V and J ends were trimmed by 0 bases and 8 bases, with 8 bases remaining between them. Germline CDR1 SGDLS, CDR2 YYNGEE. The CDR3 is CASSVGGSGYTF. CDR3 DNA: TGTGCCAGCAGCGTAGGTGGGAGCGGCTACACCTTC. Based on the CDR3 plus reference TRBV9 and TRBJ1-2, the full variable domain is DSGVTQTPKHLITATGQRVTLRCSPRSGDLSVYWYQQSLDQGLQFLIQYYNGEERAKGNILERFSAQQFPDLHSELNLSSLELGDSALYFCASSVGGSGYTFGSGTRLTVV.

This clone showed up just once. This chain uses TRBV6-6 with TRBJ2-1; D perhaps matches TRBD2 (6 bases). V was shortened by 0 bases and J by 8 bases, with 8 bases between the two germline ends. CDR1 MNHNY and CDR2 SVGAGI come from the germline V gene (reference sequence). The CDR3 runs to 13 residues. This CDR3 reads CASSYSEGHEQFF. In DNA form, the CDR3 reads TGTGCCAGCAGTTACTCGGAGGGGCATGAGCAGTTCTTC.

The chain links TRBV7-9 to TRBJ1-2, with 8 bases fitting TRBD1. The CDR3 covers 14 residues. Trimming cost V 0 bases and J 7 bases; bases outside gene matches: 4. Germline V gene data show CDR1 as SEHNR and CDR2 as FQNEAQ (reference sequence). The CDR3: CASSLAQGAVGYTF. The DNA of the CDR3 is TGTGCCAGCAGCTTAGCTCAGGGGGCAGTTGGCTACACCTTC.

The V and J genes are TRBV4-1 and TRBJ1-4, with D tentatively TRBD1 (5 bases). Trimming removed 5 bases from V and 0 bases from J, with 16 bases in between. Germline V gene data show CDR1 as MGHRA and CDR2 as YSYEKL. The CDR3 sequence is 17 residues long. DNA for the CDR3: TGCGCCAGCAGCTCACTTGCAGGGAGAGCAACTAATGAAAAACTGTTTTTT. Translation gives CASSSLAGRATNEKLFF.

The chain has TRBV7-6 and TRBJ2-2, with D possibly being TRBD1 (6 bases). V shed 5 bases and J shed 4 bases, with 14 bases lying between them. Germline loops: CDR1 SGHVS, CDR2 FNYEAQ. CDR3 length: 15 amino acids. CDR3 sequence reads: CASSPEQGTTGELFF. The CDR3 nucleotides are TGTGCCAGCAGCCCAGAACAGGGTACCACCGGGGAGCTGTTTTTT.

This clone has just one count. This chain links TRBV20-1 with TRBJ2-3; no clear D gene. CDR3 length equals 11 residues. From germline, CDR1 is DFQATT and CDR2 SNEGSKA (reference sequence). V was pared by 2 bases and J by 4 bases, with 4 bases between. The CDR3 nucleotides are TGCAGTGCTAGAAGCCCAGATACGCAGTATTTT. It yields the protein CSARSPDTQYF.

The V and J genes are TRBV7-6 and TRBJ2-1; D may correspond to TRBD1 or TRBD2 (5 bases each). The V end was cut by 4 bases, the J end by 6 bases, with 13 bases between. Germline loops: CDR1 SGHVS, CDR2 FNYEAQ. CDR3 size: 14 residues. CDR3 DNA: TGTGCCAGCAGCTCCGGGACGGTGTTCAATGAGCAGTTCTTC. This sequence encodes CASSSGTVFNEQFF.

Concerning this clone: One junction end disagrees with the germline gene, perhaps due to a read error. The rearrangement links TRBV29-1 to TRBJ2-5, with 10 bases lining up with TRBD2. The germline V gene has CDR1 SQVTM and CDR2 ANQGSEA. The CDR3 has 15 residues. In DNA form, the CDR3 reads TGCAGCATTGAGGGTACACTAGCGGGATTGGAGACCCAGTACTTC. Translated, it gives CSIEGTLAGLETQYF.

The V and J genes are TRBV18 and TRBJ2-7, with 11 bases aligning to TRBD2. The CDR3 is made up of 16 amino acids. Germline V gene lookup returns CDR1 KGHSH and CDR2 LQKENI. Trimming took 3 bases from V and 3 from J; bases not matched to a gene: 7. The CDR3: CASSPSGRAESYEQYF. The CDR3 DNA follows: TGTGCCAGCTCACCTAGCGGGAGGGCCGAAAGCTACGAGCAGTACTTC.

The V gene is TRBV15, the J gene TRBJ2-2, with D possibly matching TRBD2 (6 bases). CDR1 is LNHNV, CDR2 YYDKDF, per germline (reference sequence). V lost 5 bases and J lost 7, with 8 bases in between. CDR3 length: 12 residues. The CDR3 loop is CATSPRGGELFF. CDR3 bases: TGTGCCACCAGCCCGCGGGGCGGGGAGCTGTTTTTT.

The chain combines TRBV28 with TRBJ1-5, with a tentative D call TRBD1 (5 bases). The germline V gene has CDR1 MDHEN and CDR2 SYDVKM. The V end lost 6 bases, the J end lost 0 bases, and 18 bases lay between the germline ends. The CDR3 has 17 amino acids. The CDR3 loop reads CASSIRPGVNSNQPQHF. CDR3 in DNA: TGTGCCAGCAGCATTCGGCCGGGGGTGAATAGCAATCAGCCCCAGCATTTT.

Remarks on this clone: This same CDR3 is encoded by further DNA sequences in the sample. The rearrangement joins TRBV9 to TRBJ2-1, with 10 bases fitting TRBD1. The CDR3 spans 16 residues. With V trimmed by 0 bases and J by 1 base, 1 base remained unmatched. Germline loops: CDR1 SGDLS, CDR2 YYNGEE. The CDR3 is CASSVAGQGSYNEQFF. The CDR3 bases are TGTGCCAGCAGCGTAGCGGGACAGGGGTCCTACAATGAGCAGTTCTTC.

The J gene is TRBJ2-1, the V gene TRBV28; no firm D call. V was trimmed by 3 bases and J by 12 bases, leaving 9 bases between them. The CDR3 runs to 11 residues. Germline V lookup: CDR1 MDHEN, CDR2 SYDVKM. CDR3 protein: CASSFEFGQFF. CDR3 DNA sequence: TGTGCCAGCAGTTTTGAGTTTGGGCAGTTCTTC.

The chain has TRBV7-2 and TRBJ2-7; 7 positions match TRBD1. The CDR3 has 15 residues. V lost 1 base, J lost 5 bases, and 8 bases stayed unmatched. Germline CDR1 reads SGHTA; CDR2 reads FQGNSA. The CDR3 DNA follows: TGTGCCAGCAGCTTAGTGGCTGGACAGGTCCACGAGCAGTACTTC. It codes for CASSLVAGQVHEQYF. Complete variable domain (other parts from reference TRBV7-2 and TRBJ2-7): GAGVSQSPSNKVTEKGKDVELRCDPISGHTALYWYRQSLGQGLEFLIYFQGNSAPDKSGLPSDRFSAERTGGSVSTLTIQRTQQEDSAVYLCASSLVAGQVHEQYFGPGTRLTVT.